This T cell receptor beta chain was documented in a study of Ad26.COV2.S vaccination and SARS-CoV-2 variants. Concerning this clone: Its antigen is not known.

The repertoire was sequenced with immunoSEQ multiplex PCR; TCRdb's copy has only in-frame clones and lacks some. The data contain 300,000 to 400,000 clones, 75% to 90% of them singletons. As for treatment: roughly 20 received Ad26.COV2.S at low or high dose, single or two shots; several received placebo; per-sample allocation not given. Samples came from day 63 after the first vaccine or placebo injection. The CDR3 is made up of 15 amino acids. V lost 4 bases, J lost 0 bases, and 11 bases lay in between. Germline CDR1 SGHRS, CDR2 YFSETQ. Study-level results: People who got the vaccine or the placebo had similar non-spike TCR breadth.

The sample consisted of peripheral blood, taken in a trial of Ad26.COV2.S vaccine versus placebo. This sequence originates from a person between 18 and 60 years old who received the Ad26.COV2.S COVID-19 vaccine or a placebo. The chain links TRBV5-1 to TRBJ1-5, with D unclear. CDR3 residues: CASSPDGDSNQPQHF. CDR3 DNA: TGCGCCAGCAGCCCGGACGGGGATAGCAATCAGCCCCAGCATTTT.